These 7 T cell receptor beta chains share one sample of origin, sequenced in a study of blood T cell repertoires in COVID-19. Clones were sequenced by immunoSEQ multiplex PCR, and TCRdb holds only the in-frame ones, with some missing. The sample includes around 300,000 clones, about 85% seen only once; the top ten take less than 15%. The sequenced material came from peripheral blood. These receptors all come from a human donor in a cohort sampled during active COVID-19.

This chain connects TRBV9 to TRBJ2-2; D is unresolved. Trimming left V 0 bases short and J 4 bases short, with 10 bases between. The CDR3 has 15 residues. CDR1 is SGDLS and CDR2 is YYNGEE in the germline V gene. CDR3 bases: TGTGCCAGCAGCGTAGGCCCAGGTTCCACCGGGGAGCTGTTTTTT. Protein sequence: CASSVGPGSTGELFF.

The chain recombines TRBV5-8 with TRBJ2-7; 8 positions agree with TRBD1. The CDR3 runs 15 residues. Germline V gene lookup returns CDR1 SGHTS and CDR2 YDEGEE. V was pared by 2 bases and J by 2 bases, with 6 bases of the junction left unmatched. For the CDR3, the DNA is TGTGCCAGCAGCTTCGGACAGGGAAGTCCCTACGAGCAGTACTTC. Translated: CASSFGQGSPYEQYF.

This sequence joins TRBV9 and TRBJ1-5; 7 bases align to TRBD1. The CDR3 totals 13 residues. After removal of 2 bases from V and 5 bases from J, the junction contained 1 base not matched to a gene. Germline values: CDR1 SGDLS, CDR2 YYNGEE. The DNA of the CDR3 is TGTGCCAGCAGCGTCGGGACAGATCAGCCCCAGCATTTT. Protein: CASSVGTDQPQHF.

The chain links TRBV5-4 to TRBJ2-5; 11 bases map to TRBD2. The trim removed 4 bases at V and 5 bases at J, leaving 7 bases unmatched. Germline CDR1 is SGHNT and CDR2 is YYREEE (reference sequence). This CDR3 has 15 amino acids. The CDR3 loop reads CASSPTSGSVETQYF. CDR3 DNA sequence: TGTGCCAGCAGCCCCACTAGCGGGAGTGTTGAGACCCAGTACTTC.

The J gene is TRBJ2-1, the V gene TRBV7-3; D is unresolved. Trimming pared 4 bases from V and 9 bases from J, leaving 13 bases between. The CDR3 length is 13 residues. The germline V gene has CDR1 SGHTA and CDR2 FQGTGA. This chain's CDR3 is CASSSSTRGEQFF. CDR3 nucleotides: TGTGCCAGCAGCTCTTCGACTCGAGGTGAGCAGTTCTTC.

The chain is built from TRBV12-3 or TRBV12-4 and TRBJ1-6; D not resolved. The ends were cut back, 3 bases at V and 8 bases at J, with 8 bases in the middle. CDR3 length: 13 amino acids. This CDR3 is CASSLSGHSPLHF. The CDR3 DNA reads as TGTGCCAGCAGTTTGAGCGGCCATTCACCCCTCCACTTT.

The chain combines TRBV29-1 with TRBJ1-1, with D hard to call. CDR1 and CDR2 (germline): SQVTM, ANQGSEA. Trimming took off 7 bases at V and 2 bases at J, with 14 bases between the two ends. The CDR3 runs to 13 residues. CDR3 DNA: TGCAGCGCCAACCGGGGTTCAAACACTGAAGCTTTCTTT. Translated, it gives CSANRGSNTEAFF. The variable domain in full, with the rest retrieved from reference TRBV29-1 and TRBJ1-1, is SAVISQKPSRDICQRGTSLTIQCQVDSQVTMMFWYRQQPGQSLTLIATANQGSEATYESGFVIDKFPISRPNLTFSTLTVSNMSPEDSSIYLCSANRGSNTEAFFGQGTRLTVV.